The 11 T cell receptor beta chains reported below all come from one sample, sequenced in a study of CD8+CD57+ T cells in acquired aplastic anemia. Genomic DNA provided the template from which TCR beta VDJ and CDR3 profiles were obtained. TCRdb fed the reads into MiXCR, producing one record per CDR3 protein. The sample has about 200,000 distinct CDR3 sequences, 50% to 70% seen once. All sequencing subjects had displayed CD8+CD57+ cell expansion on flow cytometry. Sequencing used sorted CD4+, CD8+, or CD8+CD57+ T cells (not recorded which) from PBMCs. Every receptor here comes from a human donor with aplastic anemia.

The chain recombines TRBV24-1 with TRBJ2-5; tentative D call: TRBD2 (5 bases). Trimming left V 0 bases short and J 1 base short, with 5 bases between. From germline, CDR1 is KGHDR and CDR2 SFDVKD. The CDR3 sequence is 14 residues long. The CDR3 sequence: CATSDLGGQETQYF. In DNA, the CDR3 is TGTGCCACCAGTGATTTGGGAGGCCAAGAGACCCAGTACTTC.

The chain has TRBV15 and TRBJ2-5; TRBD1 agrees at 7 bases. Losses at the gene ends were 3 bases for V and 5 bases for J; bases not matched to a gene: 6. The CDR3 runs to 14 residues. Looked up from germline, CDR1 is LNHNV and CDR2 is YYDKDF (reference sequence). This CDR3 is CATSSYKTGETQYF. As DNA, the CDR3 is TGTGCCACCAGCAGCTACAAGACAGGGGAGACCCAGTACTTC.

Concerning this clonotype: Relative to the germline gene, one junction end is altered; a read error may explain this. The chain carries TRBV7-8 and TRBJ1-1; D is unresolved. In germline, CDR1 is SGHVS, CDR2 FQNEAQ. CDR3 length: 12 amino acids. The chain's CDR3 is CASSTNLWLGSF. For the CDR3, the DNA is TGTGCCAGTAGTACCAACCTTTGGTTGGGGTCATTT.

The chain combines TRBV2 with TRBJ1-2; D gene unclear. Trimming pared 4 bases from V and 8 bases from J, leaving 17 bases between. The CDR3 runs 14 residues. Germline V gives CDR1 SNHLY, CDR2 FYNNEI. CDR3 sequence reads: CASSGLGSRAGYTF. CDR3 nucleotide sequence: TGTGCCAGCAGTGGCCTGGGGTCTCGAGCGGGCTACACCTTC.

J is TRBJ1-6 and V is TRBV19, with 7 bases that match TRBD1. This CDR3 comprises 14 residues. J was trimmed by 10 bases and V by 3 bases; bases with no gene match: 6. Germline V gene lookup returns CDR1 LNHDA and CDR2 SQIVND (reference sequence). The CDR3 loop is CASSIKGARSPLHF. CDR3 DNA: TGTGCCAGTAGTATTAAGGGGGCTAGGTCACCCCTCCACTTT.

The chain couples TRBV10-3 to TRBJ2-1; TRBD2 agrees at 10 bases. V dropped 0 bases and J dropped 7; count of bases not matched to a gene: 6. CDR3 length: 16 residues. Germline-derived CDR1 and CDR2 are ENHRY and SYGVKD. The chain's CDR3 is CAISESLAGVINEQFF. The CDR3 DNA sequence: TGTGCCATCAGTGAGTCCCTAGCGGGAGTAATAAATGAGCAGTTCTTC.

This chain connects TRBV6-2 or TRBV6-3 to TRBJ1-3; perhaps TRBD1 as D (5 bases). Germline-derived CDR1 and CDR2 are MNHEY and SVGEGT. The CDR3 is made up of 15 amino acids. The ends were cut back, 6 bases at V and 0 bases at J, with 12 bases in the middle. The CDR3 reads CASRGGTSSGNTIYF. The DNA for the CDR3 is TGTGCCAGCAGGGGCGGGACGAGCTCTGGAAACACCATATATTTT.

This sequence joins TRBV7-6 and TRBJ1-1; no definite D call. Per the germline V gene, CDR1 is SGHVS and CDR2 is FNYEAQ. This CDR3 is built from 12 residues. V lost 5 bases, J lost 8 bases, and 12 bases lay in between. This CDR3 is CASSPGQMEAFF. CDR3 in DNA: TGTGCCAGCAGCCCAGGCCAGATGGAAGCTTTCTTT.

V usage is TRBV5-1 and J usage is TRBJ2-6; no reliable D call. Germline loops: CDR1 SGHRS, CDR2 YFSETQ. The V end lost 4 bases, the J end lost 0 bases, and 11 bases lay between the germline ends. There are 16 residues in the CDR3. DNA of the CDR3: TGCGCCAGCAGCGAACTGCCGGGCTCTGGGGCCAACGTCCTGACTTTC. It codes for CASSELPGSGANVLTF.

This clonotype was seen ten or more times. The CDR3 sequence: CASSNSSYEQYF. The CDR3 DNA reads TGTGCCAGCTCAAACAGCTCCTACGAGCAGTACTTC. The chain combines TRBV18 with TRBJ2-7; the D is unclear. The CDR3 is 12 residues long. Trimming shortened V by 5 bases and J by 0 bases, and 5 bases separated the two germline ends. CDR1 is KGHSH, CDR2 LQKENI, per germline.

The chain has TRBV7-8 and TRBJ1-6; D might be TRBD1 (5 bases). The germline CDR1 and CDR2 sequences are SGHVS and FQNEAQ. The V gene lost 0 bases and the J gene lost 7 bases, with 10 bases spanning the gap. There are 15 residues in the CDR3. The CDR3 sequence is CASSLAGTTNSPLHF. In nucleotides, the CDR3 is TGTGCCAGCAGCTTAGCCGGGACTACCAATTCACCCCTCCACTTT. The variable domain in full, with the rest retrieved from reference TRBV7-8 and TRBJ1-6, is GAGVSQSPRYKVAKRGQDVALRCDPISGHVSLFWYQQALGQGPEFLTYFQNEAQLDKSGLPSDRFFAERPEGSVSTLKIQRTQQEDSAVYLCASSLAGTTNSPLHFGNGTRLTVT.